These 6 T cell receptor beta chains originate from one sample sequenced in a study of OX40 agonist ivuxolimab in advanced cancers. Clones were sequenced by immunoSEQ multiplex PCR, and TCRdb holds only the in-frame ones, with some missing. This table has approximately 52,000 clones, approximately 94% appearing once. Specimen: CD4+ or CD8+ T cells sorted from blood, collected in a trial of the OX40 agonist ivuxolimab. The receptors were gathered from an adult with an advanced solid tumor such as melanoma, head and neck, liver or kidney cancer.

This clone was detected a few times. The chain employs TRBV7-9 and TRBJ1-1, with D unclear. The V and J ends lost 3 bases and 0 bases respectively, with 11 bases between them. This CDR3 is built from 15 residues. Germline V lookup: CDR1 SEHNR, CDR2 FQNEAQ (reference sequence). The chain's CDR3 is CASSFETALNTEAFF. DNA for the CDR3: TGTGCCAGCAGCTTCGAAACAGCTTTGAACACTGAAGCTTTCTTT.

The rearrangement links TRBV5-4 to TRBJ2-5, with 8 positions matching TRBD1. Germline CDR1 and CDR2: SGHNT and YYREEE (reference sequence). V trimming: 4 bases; J trimming: 5 bases; junction bases outside the gene matches: 10. The CDR3 is 15 amino acids. The CDR3 nucleotides read TGTGCCAGCAGCATTCGGGACAGGAGGGTCGAGACCCAGTACTTC. As protein: CASSIRDRRVETQYF.

The CDR3 nucleotides are TGTGCCAGCAGTTTACAGGGGGCAGGATCCGGGGAGCTGTTTTTT. Amino acid sequence: CASSLQGAGSGELFF. V is TRBV6-6 and J is TRBJ2-2; 9 bases agree with TRBD1. The CDR3 consists of 15 residues. V dropped 4 bases and J dropped 6; count of bases not matched to a gene: 6. Germline V gene data show CDR1 as MNHNY and CDR2 as SVGAGI (reference sequence).

The chain has TRBV4-2 and TRBJ2-1; D is unresolved. V lost 0 bases, J lost 4 bases, and 7 bases lay in between. This CDR3 has 14 residues. The V gene's germline CDR1 is LGHNA and CDR2 YNFKEQ. The CDR3 DNA reads as TGTGCCAGCAGCCAAGATGGGCCATACAATGAGCAGTTCTTC. It yields the protein CASSQDGPYNEQFF.

V usage is TRBV28 and J usage is TRBJ1-4; D remains unclear. With 4 bases removed from V and 16 bases from J, the gap between germline ends came to 19 bases. The germline V gene encodes CDR1 MDHEN and CDR2 SYDVKM. There are 13 residues in the CDR3. For the CDR3, the DNA is TGTGCCAGCAGTTCCCTTCGAAATCGGATTGAGTTTTTT. It translates to CASSSLRNRIEFF. Full variable domain (rest looked up from reference TRBV28 and TRBJ1-4): DVKVTQSSRYLVKRTGEKVFLECVQDMDHENMFWYRQDPGLGLRLIYFSYDVKMKEKGDIPEGYSVSREKKERFSLILESASTNQTSMYLCASSSLRNRIEFFGSGTQLSVL.

In its sample, this clone was seen a few times. The chain has TRBV28 and TRBJ2-1; a possible D gene is TRBD2 (5 bases). Germline V gives CDR1 MDHEN, CDR2 SYDVKM. V was pared by 6 bases and J by 9 bases, with 9 bases between. This CDR3 has 11 residues. The CDR3 DNA sequence: TGTGCCAGCAGCCGGACTGCTGAGCAGTTCTTC. Translated: CASSRTAEQFF.